The entry that follows covers one T cell receptor (beta chain) sequence. Antigen specificity is unknown. This sample is part of a study of shared clonotypes between healthy human individuals. This CDR3 comprises 16 residues. Germline V gives CDR1 LGHNA, CDR2 YNFKEQ. All of the donors resided in Nashville, Tennessee, and each was a Caucasian adult. General study points: Non-shared clonotypes showed lower generation probabilities than clonotypes common to all four donors. Generally, naive subsets came out with larger estimated richness than memory subsets.

As originally analysed: ImmunoSEQ gave junction-only sequences without quality scores, so filtering differed. Produced via immunoSEQ multiplex PCR; TCRdb's table is partial and in-frame only. That table gives V, J and clone size, and the DNA gave D and trimming. This table has about 690,000 clones, around 90% appearing once. The TCR originated in a man aged 18 to 30 in good health. Some clones in this sample may be carry-over from other donors' samples. This sequence joins TRBV4-2 and TRBJ2-5; D perhaps matches TRBD2 (6 bases). The J call could be wrong; TRBJ2-7 is a better fit for the DNA end. Material for sequencing was memory CD8+ T cells from PBMCs. As to subset: CD45RO+ cells pooled with CCR7-negative TemRA cells. The CDR3 DNA follows: TGTGCCAGCAGCCATAAAACGGGACTCCGCCCCTACGAGCAGTACTTC. Translated: CASSHKTGLRPYEQYF.